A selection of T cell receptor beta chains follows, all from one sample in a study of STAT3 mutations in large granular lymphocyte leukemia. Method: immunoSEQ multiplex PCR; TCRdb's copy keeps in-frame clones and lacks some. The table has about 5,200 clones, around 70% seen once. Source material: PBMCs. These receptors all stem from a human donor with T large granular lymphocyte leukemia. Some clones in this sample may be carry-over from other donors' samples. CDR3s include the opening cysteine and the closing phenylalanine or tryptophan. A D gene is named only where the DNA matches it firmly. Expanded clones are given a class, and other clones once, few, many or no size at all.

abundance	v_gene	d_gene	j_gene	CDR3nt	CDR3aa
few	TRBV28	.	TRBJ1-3	TGTGCCAGCAGTTTTCGGGGGTACGGAAACACCATATATTTT	CASSFRGYGNTIYF
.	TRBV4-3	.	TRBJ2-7	TGCGCCAGCAGCCAAGCCTACCGCCTCACAGGAGGACCCTACGAGCAGTACTTC	CASSQAYRLTGGPYEQYF
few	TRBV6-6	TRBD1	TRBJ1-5	TGTGCCAGCAGTTTGGGACAGGGTAGCAATCAGCCCCAGCATTTT	CASSLGQGSNQPQHF
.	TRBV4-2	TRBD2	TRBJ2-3	TGTGCCAGCAGCCAAACCCATAGCGGGGGGGGCACAGATACGCAGTATTTT	CASSQTHSGGGTDTQYF
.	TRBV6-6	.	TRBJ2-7	TGTGCCAGCAGTTACAGGGGGGCCTCCTACGAGCAGTACTTC	CASSYRGASYEQYF
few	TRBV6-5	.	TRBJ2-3	TGTGCCAGCAGTGGGGGACCCGCGGCCACAGATACGCAGTATTTT	CASSGGPAATDTQYF
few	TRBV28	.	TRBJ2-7	TGTGCCAGCAGTTTAGGCACCTTCTACGAGCAGTACTTC	CASSLGTFYEQYF
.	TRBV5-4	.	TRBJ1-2	TGTGCCAGCAGCTTGATCCCGGCGAACAGGGTTCCGTCTGGCTACACCTTC	CASSLIPANRVPSGYTF
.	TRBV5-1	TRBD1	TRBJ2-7	TGCGCCAGCAGCTTGGCCGGGACAGGGACCTACGAGCAGTACTTC	CASSLAGTGTYEQYF
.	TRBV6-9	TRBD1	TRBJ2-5	TGTGCCAGCGCGACGAACGCCTCAGGGGGCAGAGAGACCCAGTACTTC	CASATNASGGRETQYF
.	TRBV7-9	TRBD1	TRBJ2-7	TGTGCCAGCAGCCGAACACAGGGGGCCTACGAGCAGTACTTC	CASSRTQGAYEQYF
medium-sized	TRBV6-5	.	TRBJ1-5	TGTGCCAGCAGTTCACTCGCAGGGGATCAGCCCCAGCATTTT	CASSSLAGDQPQHF
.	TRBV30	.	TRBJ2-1	TGTGCCTGGAGTGTACCGGGGACCTCCAATGAGCAGTTCTTC	CAWSVPGTSNEQFF
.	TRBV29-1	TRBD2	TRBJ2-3	TGCAGCGTTTTGGGAGGGCAGAGCACAGATACGCAGTATTTT	CSVLGGQSTDTQYF
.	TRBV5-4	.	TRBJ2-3	TGTGCCAGCAGCTCCCGTGGAGTTGGGGCGATGGATACGCAGTATTTT	CASSSRGVGAMDTQYF
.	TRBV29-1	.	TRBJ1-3	TGCAGCGTTGTATTAGGGGATGGAAACACCATATATTTT	CSVVLGDGNTIYF
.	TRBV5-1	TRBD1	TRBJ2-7	TGCGCCAGCAAAGACGGACAGGGGACTACCTACGAGCAGTACTTC	CASKDGQGTTYEQYF
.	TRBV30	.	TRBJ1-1	TGTGCCTGGACGGCAGGGATGAACACTGAAGCTTTCTTT	CAWTAGMNTEAFF
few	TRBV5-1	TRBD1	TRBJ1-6	TGCGCCAGCAGCGCCCGACAGGGAAATAATTCACCCCTCCACTTT	CASSARQGNNSPLHF
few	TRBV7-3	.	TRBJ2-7	TGTGCCAGCAGCCCGGACGGGAACGAGCAGTACTTC	CASSPDGNEQYF
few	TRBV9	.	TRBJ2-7	TGTGCCAGCAACGAGGGGGAGGCTCGTCTAGAGCAGTACTTC	CASNEGEARLEQYF
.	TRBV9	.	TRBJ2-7	TGTGCCAGCAGCGAGGGGAATGTGGGGGCAGAGGACGAGCAGTACTTC	CASSEGNVGAEDEQYF
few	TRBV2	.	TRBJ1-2	TGTGCCAGCAACTATGGCTACACCTTC	CASNYGYTF